This entry is about one T cell receptor beta chain. Its matching antigen is unknown. Between the trimmed V and J ends, which lost 5 bases and 4 bases, there was a span of 14 bases. Germline CDR1 and CDR2: MNHNY and SVGAGI (reference sequence). This CDR3 is 14 amino acids long. The sample originates from a study of cytomegalovirus exposure and HLA in healthy donors. Sequencing was performed with immunoSEQ multiplex PCR; in TCRdb, only in-frame clones are kept and a portion is missing. The profile shows 250,000 to 350,000 clones, around 90% of them singletons. The study, taken as a whole, reports: A classifier reportedly called cytomegalovirus status with high sensitivity and specificity. The study flagged some 180 TCR beta chains as cytomegalovirus-associated. It was confirmed in vitro that a few of the CMV-associated chains were specific for CMV antigens.

The chain combines TRBV6-6 with TRBJ1-2; no firm D call. This sequence was found in a man between 25 and 39 years old in good health and CMV-seronegative. Sequenced input: PBMCs. The CDR3 region is CASSRPTQTYGYTF. The CDR3 coding sequence is TGTGCCAGCAGTCGCCCGACTCAGACCTATGGCTACACCTTC.